Each of the 30 T cell receptor beta chains below was sequenced from the same sample in a study of T cell responses to AZD1222 COVID-19 vaccine. Assay used: immunoSEQ multiplex PCR; TCRdb lists only in-frame clones, some missing. The data hold about 140,000 clones, with 80% to 95% observed a single time. The sample was peripheral blood, taken 28 days after the second AZD1222 dose. Every receptor here comes from an adult who received the AZD1222 COVID-19 vaccine.

The genes are TRBV2 and TRBJ2-5; D call uncertain. Deletions cut 4 bases from V and 1 base from J, with 7 bases between. There are 13 residues in the CDR3. CDR1 and CDR2 from the germline V gene are SNHLY and FYNNEI. The CDR3 sequence is CASSGVGQETQYF. The CDR3, as DNA: TGTGCCAGCAGTGGGGTTGGCCAAGAGACCCAGTACTTC.

This clone is a singleton in its sample. Within the sample, other DNA sequences also encode this same CDR3. The chain recombines TRBV5-1 with TRBJ2-5; D not resolved. This CDR3 has 12 amino acids. Between the trimmed V and J ends, which lost 0 bases and 5 bases, there was a span of 5 bases. From germline, CDR1 is SGHRS and CDR2 YFSETQ. CDR3: CASSLEAETQYF. The CDR3 region has the DNA TGCGCCAGCAGCTTGGAGGCGGAGACCCAGTACTTC.

The table lists this clone with a count of one. This same CDR3 is encoded by further DNA sequences in the sample. This rearrangement joins TRBV7-2 to TRBJ2-7; D remains unclear. The CDR3 runs to 12 residues. V lost 5 bases and J lost 8, with 13 bases in between. CDR1 and CDR2 from the germline V gene are SGHTA and FQGNSA. CDR3 sequence: CASSPPLGKQYF. The CDR3 DNA is TGTGCCAGCAGCCCGCCCCTAGGCAAGCAGTACTTC.

The rearrangement joins TRBV7-2 to TRBJ2-2, with 8 positions matching TRBD1. Germline assignment: CDR1 SGHTA and CDR2 FQGNSA. The CDR3 is 16 amino acids. The trim removed 5 bases at V and 5 bases at J, leaving 10 bases unmatched. CDR3 loop: CASSARTGRETGELFF. CDR3 coding DNA: TGTGCCAGCAGCGCTAGGACAGGGAGAGAGACCGGGGAGCTGTTTTTT.

The V gene is TRBV7-9, the J gene TRBJ1-5, with a weak D call TRBD1 (6 bases). The CDR3 runs to 15 residues. Per the germline V gene, CDR1 is SEHNR and CDR2 is FQNEAQ (reference sequence). V shed 5 bases and J shed 0 bases, with 11 bases lying between them. CDR3 protein: CASSVQGNSNQPQHF. The CDR3 nucleotides are TGTGCCAGCAGCGTACAGGGTAATAGCAATCAGCCCCAGCATTTT.

CDR3 amino acids: CSASGVDEQFF. The CDR3 coding sequence is TGCAGTGCTAGCGGGGTAGATGAGCAGTTCTTC. The chain combines TRBV20-1 with TRBJ2-1; tentative D call: TRBD2 (5 bases). The CDR3 covers 11 residues. The V end lost 3 bases, the J end lost 8 bases, and 8 bases lay between the germline ends. CDR1 DFQATT and CDR2 SNEGSKA come from the germline V gene (reference sequence).

This clone appeared a single time. At one end, the junction sequence differs from germline, possibly due to a read error. The rearrangement uses TRBV7-7 and TRBJ2-1; TRBD1 matches at 7 bases. Germline CDR1 and CDR2: SSHAT and FNYEAQ (reference sequence). This CDR3 region has 13 residues. The CDR3 protein is CASSDGTGAEQFF. Here the CDR3 DNA reads TGTGCTAGCAGCGATGGTACAGGGGCTGAGCAGTTCTTC.

The rearrangement uses TRBV28 and TRBJ2-7; 8 bases are a match to TRBD2. CDR3 length equals 14 residues. Germline CDR1 is MDHEN and CDR2 is SYDVKM. The ends lost 6 bases at V and 3 bases at J; junction bases unmatched: 7. The CDR3 DNA reads as TGTGCCAGCAGCCCCCGGGGGGGGAACTACGAGCAGTACTTC. Its translation: CASSPRGGNYEQYF.

The rearrangement links TRBV20-1 to TRBJ1-5, with 7 bases fitting TRBD1. The CDR3 extends over 12 amino acids. V was clipped by 3 bases and J by 6 bases; unmatched bases: 2. The germline gives CDR1 DFQATT, CDR2 SNEGSKA (reference sequence). Here the CDR3 DNA reads TGCAGTGCTAGTCAGGGGGGTCAGCCCCAGCATTTT. Its translation is CSASQGGQPQHF.

V is TRBV18 and J is TRBJ1-2; D perhaps matches TRBD1 (5 bases). CDR3 length: 13 residues. Germline CDR1 is KGHSH and CDR2 is LQKENI. The V end lost 3 bases, the J end lost 1 base, and 6 bases lay between the germline ends. CDR3 region: CASSPGDNYGYTF. The CDR3 region has the DNA TGTGCCAGCTCACCGGGGGATAACTATGGCTACACCTTC.

V and J are TRBV7-9 and TRBJ2-7, with TRBD1 identical over 7 bases. V lost 5 bases to trimming and J lost 3 bases; unmatched junction nucleotides: 7. The CDR3 runs 14 residues. Germline lookup yields CDR1 SEHNR and CDR2 FQNEAQ (reference sequence). The CDR3 region is CASSPVQGIYEQYF. In nucleotides, the CDR3 is TGTGCCAGCAGCCCCGTACAGGGGATCTACGAGCAGTACTTC.

The V gene is TRBV19, the J gene TRBJ1-3; TRBD1 is a possible D gene (6 bases). The CDR3 has 16 residues. Per germline, CDR1 LNHDA and CDR2 SQIVND (reference sequence). V gave up 5 bases and J gave up 0 bases, with 14 bases separating them. In DNA form, the CDR3 reads TGTGCCAGTAGTCCCCGGACAGTTCCCTCTGGAAACACCATATATTTT. Its protein is CASSPRTVPSGNTIYF.

The gene calls are TRBV4-3 and TRBJ2-7, with no clear D. Germline loops: CDR1 LGHNA, CDR2 YSLEER. V was cut by 1 base and J by 7 bases, with 11 bases left in between. The CDR3 runs 13 residues. This chain's CDR3 is CASSQVLAREQYF. The DNA for the CDR3 is TGCGCCAGCAGCCAAGTCTTGGCCCGGGAGCAGTACTTC.

The chain carries TRBV12-3 or TRBV12-4 and TRBJ2-7, with D uncertain. V shed 5 bases and J shed 11 bases, with 16 bases lying between them. CDR3 size: 12 residues. In DNA form, the CDR3 reads TGTGCCAGCAGTACACAGTATGCCCGAGAGTACTTC. It translates to CASSTQYAREYF.

The V gene is TRBV9, the J gene TRBJ1-1; no reliable D call. The germline V gene encodes CDR1 SGDLS and CDR2 YYNGEE. Trimming took 0 bases from V and 4 from J, leaving 10 bases between them. The CDR3 is made up of 14 amino acids. The CDR3 DNA sequence: TGTGCCAGCAGCGTAGGTCATGATGGCACTGAAGCTTTCTTT. It specifies CASSVGHDGTEAFF.

The chain combines TRBV6-2 or TRBV6-3 with TRBJ2-1, with a possible D match to TRBD1 (6 bases). Germline loops: CDR1 MNHEY, CDR2 SVGEGT. Trimming stripped 0 bases from V and 9 bases from J, with 12 bases between. The length of the CDR3 is 14 residues. Here the CDR3 reads CASSYSRGGTEQFF. The CDR3, as DNA: TGTGCCAGCAGTTACTCTCGAGGGGGTACTGAGCAGTTCTTC.

The V and J genes are TRBV24-1 and TRBJ2-5; TRBD1 matches at 11 bases. V shed 4 bases, J shed 5 bases, and the junction held 11 bases outside the gene matches. The length of the CDR3 is 17 residues. CDR1 and CDR2 (germline): KGHDR, SFDVKD. CDR3 bases: TGTGCCACCAGTGAGGGTGGACAGGGGGCGTTGGGGGAGACCCAGTACTTC. Translated: CATSEGGQGALGETQYF.

The chain carries TRBV7-8 and TRBJ1-4; no clear D gene. This CDR3 is built from 13 residues. The germline V and J ends were trimmed by 5 bases and 0 bases, with 4 bases remaining between them. Germline CDR1 and CDR2: SGHVS and FQNEAQ. The CDR3 coding sequence is TGTGCCAGCAGCGTTGCAACTAATGAAAAACTGTTTTTT. Amino acids: CASSVATNEKLFF.

The chain employs TRBV3-1 (or the pseudogene TRBV3-2) and TRBJ2-1; D gene uncertain. Germline CDR1 LGHDT, CDR2 YNNKEL (reference sequence). Trimming took off 1 base at V and 6 bases at J, with 7 bases between the two ends. The CDR3 extends over 13 amino acids. The CDR3 DNA is TGTGCCAGCAGCCAAGGGGCCGTCAATGAGCAGTTCTTC. Translating gives CASSQGAVNEQFF.

The chain joins TRBV29-1 to TRBJ1-1, with 9 bases matching TRBD1. Germline loops: CDR1 SQVTM, CDR2 ANQGSEA. This CDR3 contains 13 residues. The V segment lost 7 bases and the J segment 2 bases; nucleotides outside the gene matches: 5. The chain's CDR3 is CSASTGGNTEAFF. Here the CDR3 DNA reads TGCAGCGCTTCGACAGGGGGAAACACTGAAGCTTTCTTT.

This clone was counted only a few times. CDR3 in DNA: TGTGCCAGCAGTGAGGGGCTAGCGAGTGAGCAGTTCTTC. Translation: CASSEGLASEQFF. V gene TRBV2 combines with J gene TRBJ2-1; tentatively, D is TRBD2 (6 bases). The V end lost 3 bases, the J end lost 9 bases, and 12 bases lay between the germline ends. This CDR3 contains 13 residues. In germline, CDR1 is SNHLY, CDR2 FYNNEI.

The genes are TRBV9 and TRBJ1-6, with D perhaps TRBD1 (5 bases). The germline CDR1 and CDR2 sequences are SGDLS and YYNGEE. The V gene lost 4 bases and the J gene lost 7 bases, with 15 bases spanning the gap. There are 15 residues in the CDR3. CDR3 region: CASSFTGTANSPLHF. The CDR3 DNA is TGTGCCAGCAGCTTCACCGGGACGGCCAATTCACCCCTCCACTTT.

The V and J genes are TRBV2 and TRBJ2-7; D gene uncertain. Germline CDR1 reads SNHLY; CDR2 reads FYNNEI. Deletions cut 6 bases from V and 6 bases from J, with 18 bases between. CDR3 length: 14 amino acids. This CDR3 reads CASSADLLYSEQYF. The CDR3 DNA is TGTGCCAGCAGCGCAGACCTCCTGTACTCCGAGCAGTACTTC. The variable domain in full, with the rest retrieved from reference TRBV2 and TRBJ2-7, is EPEVTQTPSHQVTQMGQEVILRCVPISNHLYFYWYRQILGQKVEFLVSFYNNEISEKSEIFDDQFSVERPDGSNFTLKIRSTKLEDSAMYFCASSADLLYSEQYFGPGTRLTVT.

V is TRBV2 and J is TRBJ2-3; D may be TRBD1 or TRBD2 (5 bases each). CDR1 and CDR2 from the germline V gene are SNHLY and FYNNEI. Trimming pared 7 bases from V and 5 bases from J, leaving 16 bases between. CDR3 length: 14 amino acids. CDR3 protein: CASIVLGVGDTQYF. Here the CDR3 DNA reads TGTGCCAGCATCGTGTTGGGGGTAGGAGATACGCAGTATTTT.

This chain uses TRBV18 with TRBJ2-1; 13 nucleotides match TRBD2. The germline V gene encodes CDR1 KGHSH and CDR2 LQKENI. The length of the CDR3 is 15 residues. With V trimmed by 1 base and J by 8 bases, 2 bases remained unmatched. Written as DNA, the CDR3 is TGTGCCAGCTCACCACTACTAGCGGGAGGGGATGAGCAGTTCTTC. Translation: CASSPLLAGGDEQFF.

The rearrangement links TRBV7-9 to TRBJ2-1; D gene uncertain. The germline V gene encodes CDR1 SEHNR and CDR2 FQNEAQ (reference sequence). V was trimmed by 4 bases and J by 4 bases, leaving 5 bases between them. This CDR3 is 12 amino acids long. Written as DNA, the CDR3 is TGTGCCAGCAGCTCGCCTTACAATGAGCAGTTCTTC. This sequence encodes CASSSPYNEQFF. Using reference TRBV7-9 and TRBJ2-1 for the parts outside the CDR3, the full variable domain is DTGVSQNPRHKITKRGQNVTFRCDPISEHNRLYWYRQTLGQGPEFLTYFQNEAQLEKSRLLSDRFSAERPKGSFSTLEIQRTEQGDSAMYLCASSSPYNEQFFGPGTRLTVL.

V usage is TRBV2 and J usage is TRBJ2-5; no clear D gene. V lost 7 bases and J lost 1, with 13 bases in between. Germline CDR1 is SNHLY and CDR2 is FYNNEI. This CDR3 is 14 amino acids long. The CDR3 here is CASTPDEIQETQYF. The CDR3 DNA reads TGTGCCAGCACCCCGGATGAGATCCAAGAGACCCAGTACTTC.

The chain combines TRBV5-6 with TRBJ1-2, with TRBD1 identical over 7 bases. In germline, CDR1 is SGHDT, CDR2 YYEEEE. The trim removed 3 bases at V and 3 bases at J, leaving 11 bases unmatched. This CDR3 has 16 amino acids. The CDR3 DNA reads TGTGCCAGCAGCTCTCGATCTAACAGGGGAGACTATGGCTACACCTTC. This encodes CASSSRSNRGDYGYTF.

The V gene is TRBV7-9, the J gene TRBJ2-7, with 7 bases identical to TRBD1. This CDR3 is 14 amino acids long. Germline values: CDR1 SEHNR, CDR2 FQNEAQ (reference sequence). Trimming removed 5 bases from V and 2 bases from J; junction bases left unmatched: 6. CDR3 bases: TGTGCCAGCAGCGAACGACAGGGCCCCTACGAGCAGTACTTC. It is translated as CASSERQGPYEQYF.

The chain couples TRBV28 to TRBJ2-7; 12 positions agree with TRBD2. The V segment lost 6 bases and the J segment 7 bases; nucleotides outside the gene matches: 1. The germline V gene encodes CDR1 MDHEN and CDR2 SYDVKM. This CDR3 has 12 amino acids. CDR3 protein: CASSLAGGEQYF. DNA for the CDR3: TGTGCCAGCAGCCTAGCGGGAGGGGAGCAGTACTTC.